This TCR beta chain was sequenced for a study of blood T cell repertoires in COVID-19. This CDR3 region has 13 residues. V lost 5 bases and J lost 5, with 13 bases in between. Here immunoSEQ multiplex PCR was the method, and the copy in TCRdb shows in-frame clones only, minus some. The data contain about 190,000 clones, 90% of them singletons. This chain joins TRBV12-3 or TRBV12-4 and TRBJ2-7; D unclear. This sequence originates from a man aged 45 to 65 with acute or convalescent COVID-19. Sequencing input: peripheral blood. The CDR3 DNA reads as TGTGCCAGCAGTAAGACTCCCCGTAACGAGCAGTACTTC. It codes for CASSKTPRNEQYF.